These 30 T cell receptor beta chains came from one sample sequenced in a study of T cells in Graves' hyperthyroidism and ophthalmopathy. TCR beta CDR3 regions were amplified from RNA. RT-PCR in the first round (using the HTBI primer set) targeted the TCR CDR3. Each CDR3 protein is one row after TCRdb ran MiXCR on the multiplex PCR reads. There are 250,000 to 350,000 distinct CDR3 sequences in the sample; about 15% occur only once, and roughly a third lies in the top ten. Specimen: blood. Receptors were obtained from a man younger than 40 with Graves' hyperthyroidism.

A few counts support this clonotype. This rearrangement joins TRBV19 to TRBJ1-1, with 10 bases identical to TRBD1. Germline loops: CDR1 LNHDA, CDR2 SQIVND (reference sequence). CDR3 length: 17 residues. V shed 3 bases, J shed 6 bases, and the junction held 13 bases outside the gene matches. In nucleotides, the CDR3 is TGTGCCAGTAGTATCCTGCCGGGACAGGGGATTTCAGCTGAAGCTTTCTTT. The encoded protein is CASSILPGQGISAEAFF.

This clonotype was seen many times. The CDR3 spells CSARDRRRDSYNEQFF. In nucleotides, the CDR3 is TGCAGTGCTAGAGATCGTCGGCGGGATTCCTACAATGAGCAGTTCTTC. This chain joins TRBV20-1 and TRBJ2-1; a weak D match, TRBD2 (6 bases). V was clipped by 0 bases and J by 1 base, with 13 bases between them. The germline gives CDR1 DFQATT, CDR2 SNEGSKA (reference sequence). The CDR3 covers 16 residues.

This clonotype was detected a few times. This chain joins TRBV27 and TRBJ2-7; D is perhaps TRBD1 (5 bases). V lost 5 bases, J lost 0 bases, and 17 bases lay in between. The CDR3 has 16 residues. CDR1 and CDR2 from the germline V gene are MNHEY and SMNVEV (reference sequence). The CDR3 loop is CASSRIGAASSYEQYF. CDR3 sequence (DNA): TGTGCCAGCAGTCGAATAGGGGCCGCGAGCTCCTACGAGCAGTACTTC.

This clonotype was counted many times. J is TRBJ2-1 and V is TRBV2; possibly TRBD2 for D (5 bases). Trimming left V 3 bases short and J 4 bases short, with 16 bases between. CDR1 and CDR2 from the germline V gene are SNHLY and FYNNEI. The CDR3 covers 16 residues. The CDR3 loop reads CASSDSPAEKYNEQFF. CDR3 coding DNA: TGTGCCAGCAGTGATAGTCCAGCGGAGAAATACAATGAGCAGTTCTTC.

CDR3 sequence: CASSISDQETQYF. The CDR3 nucleotides are TGTGCCAGTAGTATTTCCGACCAAGAGACCCAGTACTTC. V and J are TRBV19 and TRBJ2-5; no reliable D call. The CDR3 has 13 amino acids. V was clipped by 3 bases and J by 0 bases, with 5 bases between them. CDR1 is LNHDA, CDR2 SQIVND, per germline (reference sequence).

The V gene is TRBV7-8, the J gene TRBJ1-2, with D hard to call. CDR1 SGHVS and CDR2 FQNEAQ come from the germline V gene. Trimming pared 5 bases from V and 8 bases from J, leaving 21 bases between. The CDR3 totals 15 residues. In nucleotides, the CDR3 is TGTGCCAGCAGCGCCCTGGTTTATGGGGTGGAGGGCTACACCTTC. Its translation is CASSALVYGVEGYTF.

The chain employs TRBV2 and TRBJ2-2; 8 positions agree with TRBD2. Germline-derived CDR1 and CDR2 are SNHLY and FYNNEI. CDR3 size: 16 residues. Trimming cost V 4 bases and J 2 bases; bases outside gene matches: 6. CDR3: CASSGERETNTGELFF. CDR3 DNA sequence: TGTGCCAGCAGTGGGGAGCGGGAGACCAACACCGGGGAGCTGTTTTTT.

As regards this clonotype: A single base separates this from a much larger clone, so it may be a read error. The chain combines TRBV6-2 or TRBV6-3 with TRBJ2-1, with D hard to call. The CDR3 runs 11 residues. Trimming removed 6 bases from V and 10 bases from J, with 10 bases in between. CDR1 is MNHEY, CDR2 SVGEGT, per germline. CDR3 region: CASRNPIEQFF. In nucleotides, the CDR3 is TGTGCCAGCAGGAACCCAATCGAGCAGTTCTTC.

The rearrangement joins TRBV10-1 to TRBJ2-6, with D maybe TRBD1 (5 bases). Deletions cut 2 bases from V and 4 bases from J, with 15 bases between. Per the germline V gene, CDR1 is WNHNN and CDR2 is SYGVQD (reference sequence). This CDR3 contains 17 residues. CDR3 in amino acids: CASSEKDTRWGANVLTF. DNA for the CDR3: TGCGCCAGCAGTGAGAAGGACACCCGGTGGGGGGCCAACGTCCTGACTTTC.

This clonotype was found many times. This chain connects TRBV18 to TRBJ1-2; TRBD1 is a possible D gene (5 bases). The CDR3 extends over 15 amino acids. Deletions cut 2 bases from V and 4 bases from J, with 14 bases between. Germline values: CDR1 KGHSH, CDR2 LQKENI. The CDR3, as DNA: TGTGCCAGCTCACCAACTCCGGCGGGGCCCTATGGCTACACCTTC. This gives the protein CASSPTPAGPYGYTF.

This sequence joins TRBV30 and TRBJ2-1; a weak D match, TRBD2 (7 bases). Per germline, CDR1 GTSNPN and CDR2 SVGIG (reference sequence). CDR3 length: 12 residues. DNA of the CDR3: TGTGCGGGGGGGCTAGTTGTGAGGGTGCAGTTCTTC. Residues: CAGGLVVRVQFF.

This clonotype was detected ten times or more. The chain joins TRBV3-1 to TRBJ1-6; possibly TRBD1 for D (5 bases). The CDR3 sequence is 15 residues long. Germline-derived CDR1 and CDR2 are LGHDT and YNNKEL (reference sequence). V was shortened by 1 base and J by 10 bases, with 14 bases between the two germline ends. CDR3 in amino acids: CASSQGTRVDSPLHF. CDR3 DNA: TGTGCCAGCAGCCAAGGTACCAGGGTGGACTCACCCCTCCACTTT.

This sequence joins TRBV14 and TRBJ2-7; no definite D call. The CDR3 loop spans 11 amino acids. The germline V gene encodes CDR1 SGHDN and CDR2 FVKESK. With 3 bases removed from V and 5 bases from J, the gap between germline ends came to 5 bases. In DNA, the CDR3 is TGTGCCAGCAGCCATTTTAACGAGCAGTACTTC. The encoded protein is CASSHFNEQYF.

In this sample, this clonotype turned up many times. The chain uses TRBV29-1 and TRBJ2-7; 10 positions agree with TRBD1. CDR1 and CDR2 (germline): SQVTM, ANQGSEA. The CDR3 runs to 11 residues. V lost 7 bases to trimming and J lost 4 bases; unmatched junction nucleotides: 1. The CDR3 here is CSAGQGYEQYF. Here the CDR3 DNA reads TGCAGCGCGGGACAGGGGTACGAGCAGTACTTC.

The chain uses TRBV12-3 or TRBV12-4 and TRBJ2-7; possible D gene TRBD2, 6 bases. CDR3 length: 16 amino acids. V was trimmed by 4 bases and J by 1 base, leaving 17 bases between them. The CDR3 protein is CASSWLGGVASYEQYF. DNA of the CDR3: TGTGCCAGCAGTTGGCTGGGAGGAGTTGCTTCCTACGAGCAGTACTTC.

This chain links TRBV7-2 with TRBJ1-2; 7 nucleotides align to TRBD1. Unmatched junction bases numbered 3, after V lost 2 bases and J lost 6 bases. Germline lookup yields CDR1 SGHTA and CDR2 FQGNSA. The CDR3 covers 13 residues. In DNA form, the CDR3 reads TGTGCCAGCAGCTTAATCGGGACAGATGGCTACACCTTC. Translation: CASSLIGTDGYTF.

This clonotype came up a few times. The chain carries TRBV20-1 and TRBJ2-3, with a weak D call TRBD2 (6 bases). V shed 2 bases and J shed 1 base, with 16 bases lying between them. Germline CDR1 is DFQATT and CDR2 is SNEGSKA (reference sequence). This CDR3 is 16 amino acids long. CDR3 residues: CSARSSSDPGTDTQYF. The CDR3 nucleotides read TGCAGTGCTAGATCTTCTAGCGATCCAGGCACAGATACGCAGTATTTT.

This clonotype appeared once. The CDR3 reads CASRGGTGEIYNEQFF. CDR3 sequence (DNA): TGTGCCAGCAGGGGGGGGACAGGTGAAATCTACAATGAGCAGTTCTTC. V and J are TRBV6-1 and TRBJ2-1, with D possibly being TRBD1 (8 bases). CDR3 length: 16 amino acids. CDR1 and CDR2 from the germline V gene are MNHNS and SASEGT. Trimming stripped 6 bases from V and 3 bases from J, with 18 bases between.

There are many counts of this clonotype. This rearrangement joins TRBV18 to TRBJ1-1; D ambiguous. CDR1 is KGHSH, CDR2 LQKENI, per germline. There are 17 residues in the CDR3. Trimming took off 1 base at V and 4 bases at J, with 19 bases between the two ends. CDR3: CASSPLTVGVSGTEAFF. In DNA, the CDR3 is TGTGCCAGCTCACCACTTACGGTTGGGGTCTCGGGCACTGAAGCTTTCTTT. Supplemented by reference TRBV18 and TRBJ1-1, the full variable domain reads NAGVMQNPRHLVRRRGQEARLRCSPMKGHSHVYWYRQLPEEGLKFMVYLQKENIIDESGMPKERFSAEFPKEGPSILRIQQVVRGDSAAYFCASSPLTVGVSGTEAFFGQGTRLTVV.

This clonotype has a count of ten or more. CDR3 bases: TGCGCCAGCAGCCGCCAGACTAGCTCAGGCGAGCAGTTCTTC. It is translated as CASSRQTSSGEQFF. This chain connects TRBV5-1 to TRBJ2-1; TRBD2 agrees at 7 bases. The CDR3 consists of 14 residues. V dropped 4 bases and J dropped 10; count of bases not matched to a gene: 11. Germline assignment: CDR1 SGHRS and CDR2 YFSETQ.

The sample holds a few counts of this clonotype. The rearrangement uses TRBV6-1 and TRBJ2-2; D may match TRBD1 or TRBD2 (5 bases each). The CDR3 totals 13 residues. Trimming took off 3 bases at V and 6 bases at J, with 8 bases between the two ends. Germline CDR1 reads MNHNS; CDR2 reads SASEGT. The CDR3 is CASSEVGAGELFF. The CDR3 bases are TGTGCCAGCAGTGAGGTGGGGGCCGGGGAGCTGTTTTTT.

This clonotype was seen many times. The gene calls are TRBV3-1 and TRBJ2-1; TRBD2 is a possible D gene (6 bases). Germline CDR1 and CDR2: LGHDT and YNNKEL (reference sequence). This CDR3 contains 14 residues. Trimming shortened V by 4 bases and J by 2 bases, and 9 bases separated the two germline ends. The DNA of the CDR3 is TGTGCCAGCAGCCGACGGGGGACCTACAATGAGCAGTTCTTC. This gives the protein CASSRRGTYNEQFF.

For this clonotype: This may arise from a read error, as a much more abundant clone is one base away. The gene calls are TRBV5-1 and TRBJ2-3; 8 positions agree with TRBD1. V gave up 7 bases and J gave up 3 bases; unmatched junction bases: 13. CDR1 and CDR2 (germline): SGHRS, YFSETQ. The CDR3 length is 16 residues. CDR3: CASGSGTGLGTDTQYF. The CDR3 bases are TGCGCCAGCGGCTCTGGGACAGGTCTGGGAACAGATACGCAGTATTTT.

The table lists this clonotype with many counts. The CDR3 DNA reads as TGTGCCAGCAGCTTAGGAGCTAATTCCGACAGGGACTGGTACGAGCAGTACTTC. Translating gives CASSLGANSDRDWYEQYF. This chain connects TRBV11-2 to TRBJ2-7; D possibly corresponds to TRBD1 (7 bases). V dropped 1 base and J dropped 4 bases, with 23 bases sitting between them. Germline V gives CDR1 SGHAT, CDR2 FQNNGV. The CDR3 sequence is 18 residues long.

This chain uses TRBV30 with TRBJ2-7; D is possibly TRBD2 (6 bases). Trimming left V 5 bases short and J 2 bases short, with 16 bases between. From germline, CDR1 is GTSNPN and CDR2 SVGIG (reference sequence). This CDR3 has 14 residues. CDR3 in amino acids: CAWAGAGPPYEQYF. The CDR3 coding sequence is TGTGCCTGGGCTGGGGCGGGGCCCCCCTACGAGCAGTACTTC.

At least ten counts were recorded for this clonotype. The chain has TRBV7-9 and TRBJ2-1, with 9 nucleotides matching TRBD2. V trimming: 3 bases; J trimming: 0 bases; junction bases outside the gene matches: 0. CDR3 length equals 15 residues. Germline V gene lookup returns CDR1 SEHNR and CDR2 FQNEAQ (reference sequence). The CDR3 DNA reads TGTGCCAGCAGCTTTAGCGGGAGCTCCTACAATGAGCAGTTCTTC. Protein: CASSFSGSSYNEQFF. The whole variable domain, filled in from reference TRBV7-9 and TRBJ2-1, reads DTGVSQNPRHKITKRGQNVTFRCDPISEHNRLYWYRQTLGQGPEFLTYFQNEAQLEKSRLLSDRFSAERPKGSFSTLEIQRTEQGDSAMYLCASSFSGSSYNEQFFGPGTRLTVL.

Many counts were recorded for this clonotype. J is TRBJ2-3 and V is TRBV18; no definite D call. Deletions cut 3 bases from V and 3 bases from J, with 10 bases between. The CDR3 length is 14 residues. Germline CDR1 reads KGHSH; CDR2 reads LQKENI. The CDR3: CASSPDVTTDTQYF. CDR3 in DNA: TGTGCCAGCTCACCCGACGTGACTACAGATACGCAGTATTTT.

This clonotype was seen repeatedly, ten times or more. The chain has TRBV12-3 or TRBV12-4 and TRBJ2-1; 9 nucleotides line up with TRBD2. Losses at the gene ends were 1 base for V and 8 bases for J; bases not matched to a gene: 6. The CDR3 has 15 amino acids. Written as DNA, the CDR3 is TGTGCCAGCAGTTTAGGCGGGAGGGCCTCCCATGAGCAGTTCTTC. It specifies CASSLGGRASHEQFF.

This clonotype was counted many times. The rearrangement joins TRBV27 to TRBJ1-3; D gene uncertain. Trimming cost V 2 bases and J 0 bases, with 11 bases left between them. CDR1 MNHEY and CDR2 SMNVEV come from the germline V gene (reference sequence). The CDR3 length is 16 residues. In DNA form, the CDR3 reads TGTGCCAGCAGTTTAAAGGAGCCGTCCTCTGGAAACACCATATATTTT. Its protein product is CASSLKEPSSGNTIYF.

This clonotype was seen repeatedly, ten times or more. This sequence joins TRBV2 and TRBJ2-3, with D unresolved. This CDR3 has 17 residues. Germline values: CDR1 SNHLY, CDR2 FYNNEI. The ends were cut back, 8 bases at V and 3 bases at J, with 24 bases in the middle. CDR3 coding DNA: TGTGCCAGCCTCCTCCGATCCCTTAGCAGTGTTACAGATACGCAGTATTTT. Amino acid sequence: CASLLRSLSSVTDTQYF.